This section outlines one TCR beta chain sequence together with its context. Its cognate antigen has yet to be identified. Base qualities are missing; no much larger clone stands one base away. Compared with germline, V lacks 7 bases and J lacks 0 bases; bases without a gene match: 11. From the cysteine through the phenylalanine, the CDR3 covers 18 amino acids. Of the read, only the CDR3 DNA is kept; its 54 bases are in frame from base 1. CDR1 is given as SGHVS and CDR2 as FQNEAQ, both from the germline V gene. This entry belongs to a study of Tregs in tolerant kidney transplant recipients (dated by TCRdb to between 2019 and 2020). Study-level background: The study applied TCRbeta sequencing to find donor-specific regulatory T cells before combined kidney and bone marrow transplantation and then followed those same cells after transplant. The research as a whole found: Donor-specific Treg expansion was found to exceed global Treg expansion in tolerant patients, suggesting antigen-driven rather than nonspecific expansion. Biological reproducibility was not directly addressed, though technical replication error appeared minimal. The study was limited by small patient numbers, and the findings need validation in larger populations and under other immunosuppression protocols. The most biologically relevant and donor-specific TCRbeta repertoire appeared to be identified by expanding Tregs with activated donor B cells. For some patients the PCR primers changed over time, which made it impossible to compare the samples from those patients at the nucleotide level.

The transplants used related donors along with nonmyeloablative bone marrow transplantation, and in the human trials mixed chimerism was transient. Thawed PBMCs were FACS-sorted into unstimulated Tregs (CD4+CD25+CD127-), CD4+ non-Tregs (CD4+CD25-), CD4 cells and CD8 cells. The patients were several recipients of combined kidney and bone marrow transplants from the ITN036ST trial, and samples were available only from these trial subjects. Healthy control blood was processed by Ficoll density gradient to PBMCs and cryopreserved; patient PBMCs were collected before and after transplant. For TCRbeta CDR3 sequencing, genomic DNA from the sorted cells was extracted using the QIAGEN DNeasy Blood and Tissue Kit. Through immunoSEQ, high-throughput TCRbeta CDR3 sequencing was done commercially, including PCR amplification with internal controls and bias correction. The published analysis was carried out like this. A unique productive TCRbeta sequence was defined by the CDR3 nucleotide sequence when primers matched, and otherwise by the CDR3 amino acid sequence together with the Vbeta and Jbeta genes. To correct for sorting error, sequences found in more than one sorted population at a frequency ratio of 2:1 or less were discarded, and the remaining shared sequences were assigned to the population with the higher frequency. Sequences were defined as donor-reactive when expanded at least 5-fold in CFSE-low cells versus unstimulated cells and present at a frequency of at least 0.01% in CFSE-low cells. Jensen-Shannon divergence, calculated on the top 100 TCRbeta sequences ranked by frequency, was used to quantify repertoire divergence. For any sample with multiple sequencing runs, sorting error was corrected in each run separately before the runs were pooled. This immuneACCESS table, as held by TCRdb, lists in-frame sequences with V and J called but not all clones. Of the missing ones, under half trace to an unresolved V gene in checked studies; the others have no known cause. The DNA was the basis for D and trimming; V, J and clone size are from that table. Across this sample there are about 81,000 clones, with about 91% seen only once. The ten top clones hold roughly 1.6% of the sample.

The sample here was CD4+ T cells from blood (PBMCs), taken 24 months after the transplant. This TCR derives from a human patient who received a combined kidney and bone marrow transplant. Some T cells may have been brought in with the graft after a transplant. The sequence links TRBV7-8 to TRBJ2-6, and 8 junctional nucleotides match TRBD1. The encoded CDR3 is CASKRSETGDSGANVLTF. The DNA sequence is given as TGTGCCAGCAAAAGGAGTGAGACAGGGGACTCTGGGGCCAACGTCCTGACTTTC. Where the CDR3 stops, the reference TRBV7-8 and TRBJ2-6 genes take over; the full variable domain is GAGVSQSPRYKVAKRGQDVALRCDPISGHVSLFWYQQALGQGPEFLTYFQNEAQLDKSGLPSDRFFAERPEGSVSTLKIQRTQQEDSAVYLCASKRSETGDSGANVLTFGAGSRLTVL.